This TCR beta chain emerged from a study of blood T cell repertoires in COVID-19. Sequencing was performed with immunoSEQ multiplex PCR; in TCRdb, only in-frame clones are kept and a portion is missing. Here the sample spans about 240,000 clones, around 83% being singletons. This CDR3 region has 15 residues. Germline values: CDR1 LGHDT, CDR2 YNNKEL (reference sequence). V lost 0 bases and J lost 5; bases outside the gene matches: 1. The rearrangement joins TRBV3-1 (or the pseudogene TRBV3-2) to TRBJ2-2; 9 positions agree with TRBD1. The sequence came from a woman aged 80 or over with COVID-19, enrolled during active disease. The sequenced sample consisted of peripheral blood. The CDR3 is CASSQEGTGTGELFF. The CDR3 nucleotides read TGTGCCAGCAGCCAAGAAGGGACAGGGACCGGGGAGCTGTTTTTT.